One and the same sample provided the 30 T cell receptor beta chains below, sequenced in a study of identical twins. TCRdb analysed the 5' RACE reads with MiXCR anew, one entry per CDR3 protein. The table lists 640,000 or so distinct CDR3 sequences, 6% to 6.5% of them singletons. The source material was naive T cells sorted from blood. The receptor set was obtained from a man younger than 35 in good health.

This clonotype showed up just a few times. CDR3 amino acids: CASNLQGRTEQFF. CDR3 sequence (DNA): TGTGCCAGCAACCTACAGGGGAGGACTGAGCAGTTCTTC. The V gene is TRBV28, the J gene TRBJ2-1, with D maybe TRBD1 (7 bases). Trimming took 7 bases from V and 9 from J, leaving 16 bases between them. The germline CDR1 and CDR2 sequences are MDHEN and SYDVKM. The CDR3 is 13 amino acids. Filled out from reference TRBV28 and TRBJ2-1, the complete variable domain reads DVKVTQSSRYLVKRTGEKVFLECVQDMDHENMFWYRQDPGLGLRLIYFSYDVKMKEKGDIPEGYSVSREKKERFSLILESASTNQTSMYLCASNLQGRTEQFFGPGTRLTVL.

The sample holds a few counts of this clonotype. The rearrangement links TRBV12-3 or TRBV12-4 to TRBJ2-6; 8 bases are shared with TRBD2. Trimming removed 3 bases from V and 0 bases from J; junction bases left unmatched: 1. The CDR3 runs to 16 residues. CDR3: CASSFAGGSGANVLTF. CDR3 nucleotide sequence: TGTGCCAGCAGTTTTGCGGGGGGCTCTGGGGCCAACGTCCTGACTTTC.

The chain joins TRBV11-2 to TRBJ2-1; D is undetermined. Germline loops: CDR1 SGHAT, CDR2 FQNNGV. This CDR3 spans 15 amino acids. Between the trimmed V and J ends, which lost 4 bases and 10 bases, there was a span of 20 bases. The CDR3 spells CASSSLRAQGWEQFF. Written as DNA, the CDR3 is TGTGCCAGCAGCTCACTACGGGCCCAAGGGTGGGAGCAGTTCTTC.

This clonotype has a handful of counts. V is TRBV11-1 and J is TRBJ2-1; 11 bases fit TRBD2. The CDR3 runs to 17 residues. The J segment lost 7 bases and the V segment lost 5 bases, leaving 13 bases of the junction unmatched. Germline V lookup: CDR1 SGHAT, CDR2 FQDESV (reference sequence). The CDR3 loop is CASSPNLAGGPQNEQFF. The CDR3 bases are TGTGCCAGCAGCCCTAATCTAGCGGGAGGCCCTCAGAATGAGCAGTTCTTC.

The table lists this clonotype with a few counts. This chain connects TRBV20-1 to TRBJ2-3; 8 positions agree with TRBD1. Looked up from germline, CDR1 is DFQATT and CDR2 is SNEGSKA (reference sequence). V dropped 3 bases and J dropped 0; count of bases not matched to a gene: 5. The CDR3 loop spans 15 amino acids. CDR3 DNA sequence: TGCAGTGCTAGCGAACGACAGGGGAGCACAGATACGCAGTATTTT. The encoded protein is CSASERQGSTDTQYF.

This clonotype was detected many times. The rearrangement joins TRBV29-1 to TRBJ1-2; 9 nucleotides align to TRBD1. The CDR3 consists of 13 residues. Germline trimming cut 2 bases from V and 5 bases from J; bases unmatched to any gene: 3. Looked up from germline, CDR1 is SQVTM and CDR2 is ANQGSEA. CDR3 sequence reads: CSVEWDRVYGYTF. CDR3 DNA sequence: TGCAGCGTTGAATGGGACAGGGTTTATGGCTACACCTTC.

This clonotype was seen a few times. The V call is TRBV20-1, the J call TRBJ2-6; weak D call: TRBD1 (6 bases). From germline, CDR1 is DFQATT and CDR2 SNEGSKA (reference sequence). Trimming pared 3 bases from V and 4 bases from J, leaving 25 bases between. This CDR3 is 19 amino acids long. The CDR3 DNA is TGCAGTGCTAGCGAACGCTTAACACAGGGATGGGCCGGGGCCAACGTCCTGACTTTC. As protein: CSASERLTQGWAGANVLTF.

This clonotype was seen only a few times. The genes are TRBV7-9 and TRBJ2-6, with D possibly being TRBD1 (5 bases). This CDR3 contains 16 residues. V was shortened by 1 base and J by 2 bases, with 9 bases between the two germline ends. Germline CDR1 and CDR2: SEHNR and FQNEAQ (reference sequence). The CDR3 bases are TGTGCCAGCAGCTTAGAAGGGGCTGCTGGGGCCAACGTCCTGACTTTC. Protein sequence: CASSLEGAAGANVLTF.

The table lists this clonotype with many counts. The chain carries TRBV5-1 and TRBJ2-5; 12 bases map to TRBD2. The germline V gene encodes CDR1 SGHRS and CDR2 YFSETQ. The CDR3 loop spans 17 amino acids. V shed 4 bases and J 4 bases; nucleotides not matched to a gene: 11. For the CDR3, the DNA is TGCGCCAGCAGCCTGTATGGACTAGCGGGAACAGGAGAGACCCAGTACTTC. Translation: CASSLYGLAGTGETQYF.

In its sample, this clonotype was seen many times. The chain carries TRBV20-1 and TRBJ2-7; 13 bases match TRBD2. Trimming at V came to 3 bases and at J to 1 base, leaving 0 bases not matched to a gene. Germline V gives CDR1 DFQATT, CDR2 SNEGSKA (reference sequence). The CDR3 consists of 14 residues. In DNA form, the CDR3 reads TGCAGTGCTAGGACTAGCGGGAGGTCCTACGAGCAGTACTTC. Protein: CSARTSGRSYEQYF.

This clonotype occurred many times. This chain connects TRBV5-1 to TRBJ1-6; tentative D call: TRBD1 (5 bases). The V gene lost 4 bases and the J gene lost 5 bases, with 13 bases spanning the gap. The CDR3 is made up of 15 amino acids. Germline values: CDR1 SGHRS, CDR2 YFSETQ. The CDR3, as DNA: TGCGCCAGCAGCCCTGACAGAAGAGATAATTCACCCCTCCACTTT. Translating it yields CASSPDRRDNSPLHF. The full variable domain, in which reference TRBV5-1 and TRBJ1-6 provide the parts outside the CDR3, is KAGVTQTPRYLIKTRGQQVTLSCSPISGHRSVSWYQQTPGQGLQFLFEYFSETQRNKGNFPGRFSGRQFSNSRSEMNVSTLELGDSALYLCASSPDRRDNSPLHFGNGTRLTVT.

This clonotype showed up just a few times. The genes are TRBV2 and TRBJ2-1, with 9 nucleotides matching TRBD2. This CDR3 has 18 residues. Trimming cost V 0 bases and J 0 bases; bases outside gene matches: 6. Germline V gene data show CDR1 as SNHLY and CDR2 as FYNNEI. The CDR3 coding sequence is TGTGCCAGCAGTGAAGCACGGGGACTAGCTAACTCCTACAATGAGCAGTTCTTC. As protein: CASSEARGLANSYNEQFF.

This clonotype was seen at least ten times. This chain connects TRBV18 to TRBJ2-7; D unresolved. The CDR3 runs to 15 residues. The V gene's germline CDR1 is KGHSH and CDR2 LQKENI. V was trimmed by 3 bases and J by 3 bases, leaving 15 bases between them. CDR3 DNA: TGTGCCAGCTCACCTCCGATTAACTCTGACTACGAGCAGTACTTC. Amino acids: CASSPPINSDYEQYF.

This clonotype was observed a few times. The V call is TRBV28, the J call TRBJ1-4; 9 positions agree with TRBD1. Trimming removed 3 bases from V and 7 bases from J; junction bases left unmatched: 21. Per the germline V gene, CDR1 is MDHEN and CDR2 is SYDVKM. This CDR3 spans 20 amino acids. CDR3 bases: TGTGCCAGCAGTTTCCCCTCGTCGGGACAGGGTTTTTCCGTTGGTGAAAAACTGTTTTTT. Translated: CASSFPSSGQGFSVGEKLFF.

The chain employs TRBV12-3 or TRBV12-4 and TRBJ2-2; no reliable D call. The V and J ends lost 5 bases and 3 bases respectively, with 10 bases between them. The CDR3 length is 14 residues. CDR3 loop: CASSLQRDTGELFF. CDR3 nucleotide sequence: TGTGCCAGCAGTCTCCAGCGAGACACCGGGGAGCTGTTTTTT.

This clonotype appeared a few times. The V call is TRBV5-1, the J call TRBJ2-4; the match to TRBD1 covers 7 bases. The J segment lost 0 bases and the V segment lost 4 bases, leaving 7 bases of the junction unmatched. Germline loops: CDR1 SGHRS, CDR2 YFSETQ. This CDR3 has 16 residues. This CDR3 is CASSNRDRVAKNIQYF. The CDR3 DNA reads TGCGCCAGCAGCAACCGGGACAGAGTAGCCAAAAACATTCAGTACTTC.

This clonotype was counted once. One base away lies a much larger clone, so this may be a sequencing read error. The conserved phenylalanine or tryptophan is not found at the CDR3 terminus, so this likely reflects a read error. The chain links TRBV12-3 or TRBV12-4 to TRBJ2-2; TRBD2 agrees at 9 bases. The CDR3 has 16 residues. The trim removed 3 bases at V and 9 bases at J, leaving 11 bases unmatched. CDR3 residues: CASSFISGSGFRELFS. Here the CDR3 DNA reads TGTGCCAGCAGTTTCATTAGCGGGAGTGGGTTCCGGGAGCTGTTTTCT.

This clonotype occurred many times. This sequence joins TRBV12-3 or TRBV12-4 and TRBJ2-3, with TRBD2 identical over 11 bases. The CDR3 runs 17 residues. J gave up 5 bases and V 5 bases, and 12 bases lay outside the gene matches. CDR3 region: CASSHPLSGRAVDTQYF. CDR3 DNA sequence: TGTGCCAGCAGTCACCCCCTTAGCGGGAGGGCCGTAGATACGCAGTATTTT.

In this sample, this clonotype turned up a few times. The rearrangement links TRBV28 to TRBJ2-6; the D is unclear. The ends were cut back, 6 bases at V and 4 bases at J, with 10 bases in the middle. The germline CDR1 and CDR2 sequences are MDHEN and SYDVKM. The length of the CDR3 is 14 residues. CDR3 sequence reads: CASSFYLGANVLTF. CDR3 in DNA: TGTGCCAGCAGCTTTTACTTAGGGGCCAACGTCCTGACTTTC.

This chain uses TRBV7-9 with TRBJ2-1; 15 positions match TRBD2. The CDR3 is 17 amino acids. Germline V CDR1 and CDR2: SEHNR, FQNEAQ (reference sequence). V lost 5 bases to trimming and J lost 8 bases; unmatched junction nucleotides: 10. CDR3 coding DNA: TGTGCCAGCAGCCCAAGGACTAGCGGGAGGGTATACGATGAGCAGTTCTTC. Translated: CASSPRTSGRVYDEQFF.

This clonotype came up a few times. This chain joins TRBV2 and TRBJ2-1, with TRBD2 matching 9 bases. Per germline, CDR1 SNHLY and CDR2 FYNNEI. V lost 5 bases, J lost 2 bases, and 7 bases stayed unmatched. This CDR3 is built from 16 residues. In nucleotides, the CDR3 is TGTGCCAGCAGTCCCATGGCGGGAGGGCCCTACAATGAGCAGTTCTTC. Translated: CASSPMAGGPYNEQFF.

This clonotype has more than one count but fewer than ten. The chain couples TRBV9 to TRBJ1-4; 7 bases align to TRBD1. The CDR3 spans 16 residues. With V trimmed by 1 base and J by 7 bases, 10 bases remained unmatched. Germline CDR1 and CDR2: SGDLS and YYNGEE. As DNA, the CDR3 is TGTGCCAGCAGCGTAAGTCCCACCCAGGGGGGTGAAAAACTGTTTTTT. Protein: CASSVSPTQGGEKLFF.

The genes are TRBV7-6 and TRBJ2-7; no clear D gene. V was cut by 5 bases and J by 5 bases, with 13 bases left in between. Germline V lookup: CDR1 SGHVS, CDR2 FNYEAQ. The CDR3 sequence is 13 residues long. CDR3 residues: CASSPRVGNEQYF. Written as DNA, the CDR3 is TGTGCCAGCAGCCCCCGGGTAGGGAACGAGCAGTACTTC.

This clonotype was seen a few times. This rearrangement joins TRBV25-1 to TRBJ1-5; unclear D gene. The CDR3 runs 13 residues. Germline values: CDR1 MGHDK, CDR2 SYGVNS. V lost 8 bases to trimming and J lost 2 bases, with 10 bases between them. The CDR3 nucleotides are TGTGCCAGCGTCGGTGAAGGCAATCAGCCCCAGCATTTT. This codes for CASVGEGNQPQHF.

There are a few counts of this clonotype. The rearrangement uses TRBV12-3 or TRBV12-4 and TRBJ2-1; 13 bases are shared with TRBD2. This CDR3 comprises 17 residues. The trim removed 5 bases at V and 4 bases at J, leaving 8 bases unmatched. As DNA, the CDR3 is TGTGCCAGCAGTCCCCGTGAACTAGCGGGAGGGTACAATGAGCAGTTCTTC. Its protein product is CASSPRELAGGYNEQFF.

This clonotype has at least ten counts. The chain joins TRBV28 to TRBJ2-7; 10 positions match TRBD1. With V trimmed by 6 bases and J by 3 bases, 11 bases remained unmatched. The CDR3 runs 16 residues. From germline, CDR1 is MDHEN and CDR2 SYDVKM. CDR3 amino acids: CASSVATGTGVYEQYF. The CDR3 DNA is TGTGCCAGCAGCGTAGCGACCGGGACAGGGGTCTACGAGCAGTACTTC.

This clonotype was observed at least ten times. The CDR3 here is CATSRDKGTLNTGELFF. As DNA, the CDR3 is TGTGCCACCAGCAGAGATAAGGGGACCCTGAACACCGGGGAGCTGTTTTTT. The J gene is TRBJ2-2, the V gene TRBV15; D tentatively reads TRBD1 or TRBD2 (5 bases each). Germline values: CDR1 LNHNV, CDR2 YYDKDF (reference sequence). The V and J ends lost 0 bases and 1 base respectively, with 12 bases between them. The CDR3 length is 17 residues.

This clonotype was counted a few times. The CDR3 bases are TGTGCCAGCAGCCGAGAATTTGACCGGGAGCTGTTTTTT. As protein: CASSREFDRELFF. V usage is TRBV11-2 and J usage is TRBJ2-2, with D hard to call. Germline CDR1 is SGHAT and CDR2 is FQNNGV. With 5 bases removed from V and 9 bases from J, the gap between germline ends came to 13 bases. The CDR3 runs 13 residues.

The sample holds many counts of this clonotype. CDR3 DNA: TGTGCCATCGGACCGGGACCCGGGGGCACAGATACGCAGTATTTT. As protein: CAIGPGPGGTDTQYF. The chain links TRBV10-3 to TRBJ2-3, with D perhaps matching TRBD1 or TRBD2 (5 bases each). Per the germline V gene, CDR1 is ENHRY and CDR2 is SYGVKD. The CDR3 loop spans 15 amino acids. Trimming shortened V by 8 bases and J by 1 base, and 16 bases separated the two germline ends.

Points on this clonotype: This could be a read error, since a much larger clone is one nucleotide away. The chain combines TRBV5-1 with TRBJ2-1; 8 nucleotides agree with TRBD1. Trimming took 4 bases from V and 8 from J; bases not matched to a gene: 8. CDR3 length equals 14 residues. Germline V gene lookup returns CDR1 SGHRS and CDR2 YFSETQ. The chain's CDR3 is CASSGRTGRDEQFF. CDR3 in DNA: TGCGCCAGCAGCGGCCGGACAGGGCGAGATGAGCAGTTCTTC.